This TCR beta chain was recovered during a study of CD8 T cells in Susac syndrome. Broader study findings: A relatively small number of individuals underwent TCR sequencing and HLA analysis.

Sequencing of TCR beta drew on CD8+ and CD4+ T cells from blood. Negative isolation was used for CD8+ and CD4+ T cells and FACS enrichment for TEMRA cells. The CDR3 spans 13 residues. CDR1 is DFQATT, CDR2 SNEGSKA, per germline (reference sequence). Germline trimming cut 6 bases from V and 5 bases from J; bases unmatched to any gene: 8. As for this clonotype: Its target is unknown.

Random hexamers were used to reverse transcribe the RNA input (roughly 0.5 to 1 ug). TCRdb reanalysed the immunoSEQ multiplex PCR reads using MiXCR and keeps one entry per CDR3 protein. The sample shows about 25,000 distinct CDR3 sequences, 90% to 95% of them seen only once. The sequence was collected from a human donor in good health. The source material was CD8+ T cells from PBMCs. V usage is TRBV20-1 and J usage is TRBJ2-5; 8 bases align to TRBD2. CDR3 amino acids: CSAPAGAGETQYF. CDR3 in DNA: TGCAGTGCCCCAGCGGGGGCTGGTGAGACCCAGTACTTC.